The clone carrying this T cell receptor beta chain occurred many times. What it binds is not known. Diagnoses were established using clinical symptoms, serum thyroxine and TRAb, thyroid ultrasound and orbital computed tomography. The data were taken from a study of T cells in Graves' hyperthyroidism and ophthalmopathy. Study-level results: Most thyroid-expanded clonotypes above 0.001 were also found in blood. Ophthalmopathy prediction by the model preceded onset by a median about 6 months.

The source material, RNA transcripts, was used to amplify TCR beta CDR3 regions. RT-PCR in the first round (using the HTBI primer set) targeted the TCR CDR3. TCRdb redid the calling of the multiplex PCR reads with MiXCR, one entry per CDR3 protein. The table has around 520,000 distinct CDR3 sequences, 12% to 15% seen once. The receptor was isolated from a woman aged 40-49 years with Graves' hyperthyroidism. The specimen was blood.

CDR3 bases: TGTGCCGTACCGGGACTAGCGGGATTTGACACCGGGGAGCTGTTTTTT. This encodes CAVPGLAGFDTGELFF. The V call is TRBV30, the J call TRBJ2-2; TRBD2 matches at 13 bases. V was pared by 8 bases and J by 3 bases, with 9 bases of the junction left unmatched. This CDR3 contains 16 residues. Germline CDR1 reads GTSNPN; CDR2 reads SVGIG (reference sequence).